This TCR beta chain was obtained from a study of CD8 T cells in Susac syndrome. The V gene end was trimmed by 0 bases and the J gene end by 2 bases; junction bases not matched to a gene: 1. This CDR3 spans 14 amino acids. Study-wide findings and caveats: Within Susac syndrome CD4+ T cell repertoires, clonal expansion was not evident.

Random hexamers primed reverse transcription of about 0.5 to 1 ug RNA. It was immunoSEQ multiplex PCR that amplified TCR beta CDR3 across 54 Vbeta and 13 Jbeta. TCRdb called the immunoSEQ multiplex PCR reads again in MiXCR, with one record for every CDR3 protein. The sample gives 130,000 or so distinct CDR3 sequences, roughly 95% of which show up once; roughly 0.13% is in the top ten. FACS enriched CD8+ TEMRA cells, while bulk CD8+ and CD4+ were negatively isolated. About this clonotype itself: What it binds is unknown.

The clonotype comes from a human donor with Susac syndrome. This sequence joins TRBV12-3 or TRBV12-4 and TRBJ2-7; the match to TRBD1 covers 7 bases. Sequenced sample: CD4+ T cells from PBMCs. The CDR3 DNA reads TGTGCCAGCAGTTTAGCGGGACAGACCTACGAGCAGTACTTC. It specifies CASSLAGQTYEQYF.